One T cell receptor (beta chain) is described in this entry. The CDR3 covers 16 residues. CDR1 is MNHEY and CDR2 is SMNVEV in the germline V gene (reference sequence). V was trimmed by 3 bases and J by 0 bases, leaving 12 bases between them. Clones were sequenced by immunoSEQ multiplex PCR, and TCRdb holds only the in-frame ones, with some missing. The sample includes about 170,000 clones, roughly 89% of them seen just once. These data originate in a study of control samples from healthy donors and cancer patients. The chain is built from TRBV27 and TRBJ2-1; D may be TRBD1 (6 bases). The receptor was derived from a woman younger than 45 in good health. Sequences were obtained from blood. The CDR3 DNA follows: TGTGCCAGCAGTTTTTTATTGGACAGCTCCTACAATGAGCAGTTCTTC. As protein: CASSFLLDSSYNEQFF.